Listed here are 27 T cell receptor beta chains from one sample, sequenced in a study of T cells in Graves' hyperthyroidism and ophthalmopathy. RNA transcripts were the template for amplifying TCR beta CDR3 regions. The TCR CDR3 was amplified in a first-round RT-PCR using the HTBI primer set. One entry per CDR3 protein, called by TCRdb with MiXCR from the multiplex PCR reads. The data hold roughly 570,000 distinct CDR3 sequences, with 35% to 55% observed a single time. Material: peripheral blood or thyroid tissue (not recorded which). Receptors were obtained from a woman in her late teens or twenties with Graves' hyperthyroidism.

This clonotype occurred many times. The V call is TRBV7-9, the J call TRBJ1-2; D remains unclear. V lost 5 bases, J lost 7 bases, and 11 bases lay in between. Per germline, CDR1 SEHNR and CDR2 FQNEAQ (reference sequence). This CDR3 contains 12 residues. In nucleotides, the CDR3 is TGTGCCAGCAGCCTCCAAAGAGGTGGCTACACCTTC. Its protein is CASSLQRGGYTF. The variable domain in full, with the rest retrieved from reference TRBV7-9 and TRBJ1-2, is DTGVSQNPRHKITKRGQNVTFRCDPISEHNRLYWYRQTLGQGPEFLTYFQNEAQLEKSRLLSDRFSAERPKGSFSTLEIQRTEQGDSAMYLCASSLQRGGYTFGSGTRLTVV.

This clonotype was seen repeatedly, ten times or more. The rearrangement uses TRBV7-2 and TRBJ1-2, with D unresolved. V was pared by 1 base and J by 2 bases, with 11 bases between. The CDR3 has 15 residues. Germline V gene data show CDR1 as SGHTA and CDR2 as FQGNSA. The CDR3 DNA reads TGTGCCAGCAGCTTAGTCGGTGACGGAAACTATGGCTACACCTTC. Its translation is CASSLVGDGNYGYTF. Combining the CDR3 with reference TRBV7-2 and TRBJ1-2 gives the whole variable domain GAGVSQSPSNKVTEKGKDVELRCDPISGHTALYWYRQSLGQGLEFLIYFQGNSAPDKSGLPSDRFSAERTGGSVSTLTIQRTQQEDSAVYLCASSLVGDGNYGYTFGSGTRLTVV.

In its sample, this clonotype was seen many times. The chain joins TRBV11-3 to TRBJ1-4; D gene uncertain. The germline V gene has CDR1 SGHNT and CDR2 YENEEA. Between the trimmed V and J ends, which lost 5 bases and 10 bases, there was a span of 20 bases. The length of the CDR3 is 15 residues. CDR3 protein: CASSEDSSRGGKLFF. CDR3 coding DNA: TGTGCCAGCAGCGAAGACTCTTCCCGCGGAGGAAAACTGTTTTTT.

This sequence joins TRBV10-3 and TRBJ2-7, with 11 bases fitting TRBD2. With 10 bases clipped from V and 3 bases from J, the junction kept 8 bases outside the gene matches. CDR1 ENHRY and CDR2 SYGVKD come from the germline V gene. The CDR3 runs 14 residues. CDR3 sequence: CASGATSGSYEQYF. In DNA, the CDR3 is TGTGCCAGCGGGGCCACTAGCGGGAGCTACGAGCAGTACTTC.

V is TRBV5-1 and J is TRBJ2-5, with 9 bases aligning to TRBD2. The CDR3 loop spans 16 amino acids. The J segment lost 1 base and the V segment lost 2 bases, leaving 6 bases of the junction unmatched. Per the germline V gene, CDR1 is SGHRS and CDR2 is YFSETQ. In DNA form, the CDR3 reads TGCGCCAGCAGCTTAGCGGCGGGAGGGGCCCAAGAGACCCAGTACTTC. Protein sequence: CASSLAAGGAQETQYF.

The gene calls are TRBV6-5 and TRBJ2-3; no clear D gene. V lost 2 bases and J lost 0, with 9 bases in between. From germline, CDR1 is MNHEY and CDR2 SVGAGI. The CDR3 spans 15 residues. The CDR3 region has the DNA TGTGCCAGCAGTTACGATCCCTCTAGCACAGATACGCAGTATTTT. Translating it yields CASSYDPSSTDTQYF.

As regards this clonotype: One end of the junction fails to match germline, which may point to a read error. The V call is TRBV7-3, the J call TRBJ1-2, with 7 positions matching TRBD1. From germline, CDR1 is SGHTA and CDR2 FQGTGA. CDR3 length equals 12 residues. The CDR3 DNA sequence: TGTGCTAGCAGCTTAAAAGGGGGCGGCTACACCTTC. Translated: CASSLKGGGYTF.

The table lists this clonotype with many counts. The rearrangement links TRBV19 to TRBJ1-1, with D possibly matching TRBD1 (6 bases). The CDR3 sequence is 13 residues long. The V end was cut by 3 bases, the J end by 2 bases, with 7 bases between. Germline CDR1 and CDR2: LNHDA and SQIVND (reference sequence). CDR3 nucleotide sequence: TGTGCCAGTAGTATCAGGGGAAACACTGAAGCTTTCTTT. Its protein product is CASSIRGNTEAFF.

This clonotype was counted once. J is TRBJ1-1 and V is TRBV7-9, with 8 bases matching TRBD1. The trim removed 1 base at V and 5 bases at J, leaving 9 bases unmatched. The germline V gene encodes CDR1 SEHNR and CDR2 FQNEAQ (reference sequence). This CDR3 contains 16 residues. The CDR3 loop is CASSLGLTGGGTEAFF. Here the CDR3 DNA reads TGTGCCAGCAGCTTAGGCCTCACAGGGGGTGGGACTGAAGCTTTCTTT. The variable domain in full, with the rest retrieved from reference TRBV7-9 and TRBJ1-1, is DTGVSQNPRHKITKRGQNVTFRCDPISEHNRLYWYRQTLGQGPEFLTYFQNEAQLEKSRLLSDRFSAERPKGSFSTLEIQRTEQGDSAMYLCASSLGLTGGGTEAFFGQGTRLTVV.

This clonotype was found many times. The chain carries TRBV7-9 and TRBJ2-5; 12 bases align to TRBD2. The CDR3 is 15 amino acids. V trimming: 5 bases; J trimming: 5 bases; junction bases outside the gene matches: 6. CDR1 and CDR2 (germline): SEHNR, FQNEAQ (reference sequence). CDR3 protein: CASSRLAGEGETQYF. The DNA for the CDR3 is TGTGCCAGCAGCCGACTAGCGGGAGAGGGGGAGACCCAGTACTTC.

This clonotype was counted ten times or more. V is TRBV12-3 or TRBV12-4 and J is TRBJ1-3; no clear D. The CDR3 is made up of 15 amino acids. V was clipped by 5 bases and J by 0 bases, with 11 bases between them. The CDR3 DNA reads as TGTGCCAGCAGTCCCAACAGAGTCTCTGGAAACACCATATATTTT. Amino acids: CASSPNRVSGNTIYF.

The rearrangement links TRBV20-1 to TRBJ1-2; D uncertain. The CDR3 loop spans 13 amino acids. The germline gives CDR1 DFQATT, CDR2 SNEGSKA (reference sequence). Trimming took off 5 bases at V and 8 bases at J, with 18 bases between the two ends. CDR3 nucleotide sequence: TGCAGTGCTCTTGGGGTCCGGTCTGAAGGCTACACCTTC. Protein product: CSALGVRSEGYTF.

About this clonotype itself: The junction and the germline gene differ at one end; a read error may be behind it. The rearrangement uses TRBV29-1 and TRBJ2-2, with 7 bases identical to TRBD2. The CDR3 contains 11 residues. CDR1 and CDR2 from the germline V gene are SQVTM and ANQGSEA. In DNA, the CDR3 is TGCAGCGTTGAAATCACGGGGGGGCTGTTTTTT. This codes for CSVEITGGLFF.

The chain recombines TRBV9 with TRBJ2-5; TRBD2 matches at 10 bases. The CDR3 spans 14 residues. Germline assignment: CDR1 SGDLS and CDR2 YYNGEE. V was clipped by 4 bases and J by 4 bases; unmatched bases: 4. Here the CDR3 reads CASSRSSGRETQYF. CDR3 coding DNA: TGTGCCAGCAGCAGATCTAGCGGGAGAGAGACCCAGTACTTC.

This clonotype was picked up a small number of times. The CDR3 loop reads CASSVPPDWANGDTQYF. CDR3 coding DNA: TGTGCCAGCAGTGTCCCCCCGGACTGGGCGAATGGTGATACGCAGTATTTT. The chain combines TRBV25-1 with TRBJ2-3, with D possibly TRBD2 on 5 matching bases. V was trimmed by 4 bases and J by 6 bases, leaving 23 bases between them. Looked up from germline, CDR1 is MGHDK and CDR2 is SYGVNS. CDR3 length equals 17 residues. The variable domain in full, completed from reference TRBV25-1 and TRBJ2-3, reads EADIYQTPRYLVIGTGKKITLECSQTMGHDKMYWYQQDPGMELHLIHYSYGVNSTEKGDLSSESTVSRIRTEHFPLTLESARPSHTSQYLCASSVPPDWANGDTQYFGPGTRLTVL.

V usage is TRBV2 and J usage is TRBJ1-2; 9 nucleotides match TRBD1. Germline V gene sequence: CDR1 SNHLY, CDR2 FYNNEI. The trim removed 7 bases at V and 2 bases at J, leaving 8 bases unmatched. The CDR3 runs to 15 residues. The CDR3 region has the DNA TGTGCCAGCAAGAAGGGACAGGGTGGGAACTATGGCTACACCTTC. Amino acid sequence: CASKKGQGGNYGYTF.

This clonotype was observed many times. J is TRBJ1-1 and V is TRBV10-3; 7 bases are shared with TRBD1. The CDR3 is 14 amino acids. Germline CDR1 and CDR2: ENHRY and SYGVKD. Losses at the gene ends were 4 bases for V and 2 bases for J; bases not matched to a gene: 4. The chain's CDR3 is CAISVRGGNTEAFF. The CDR3 DNA follows: TGTGCCATCAGTGTAAGAGGGGGCAACACTGAAGCTTTCTTT.

This clonotype was observed at least ten times. J is TRBJ2-5 and V is TRBV20-1, with 9 bases aligning to TRBD1. The junction had 6 bases not matched to a gene; V was cut back by 3 bases and J by 4 bases. Germline CDR1 is DFQATT and CDR2 is SNEGSKA (reference sequence). The CDR3 has 14 residues. The DNA of the CDR3 is TGCAGTGCTAGGGAGGACAGGGGCGGAGAGACCCAGTACTTC. This codes for CSAREDRGGETQYF.

This clonotype was picked up a small number of times. V usage is TRBV7-8 and J usage is TRBJ2-7; 7 nucleotides match TRBD1. The CDR3 totals 16 residues. CDR1 and CDR2 from the germline V gene are SGHVS and FQNEAQ. The V segment lost 2 bases and the J segment 1 base; nucleotides outside the gene matches: 8. CDR3 DNA: TGTGCCAGCAGCTTATTGTACAGGGGAACGTCCTACGAGCAGTACTTC. It codes for CASSLLYRGTSYEQYF.

For this clonotype: A clone one base away is much larger, so this may be a read error. No DNA is shown, since the ends of the CDR3 on it are uncertain; the CDR3 is the one TCRdb lists. The chain recombines TRBV9 with TRBJ2-7; TRBD2, the table's D call, was not compared with the DNA. Per germline, CDR1 SGDLS and CDR2 YYNGEE. The CDR3 contains 16 residues when both ends are counted. The chain's CDR3 is CASRASWASGNYERYF.

The chain has TRBV4-2 and TRBJ1-5, with D perhaps TRBD1 (5 bases). The CDR3 has 14 amino acids. The V end was cut by 1 base, the J end by 7 bases, with 11 bases between. The germline gives CDR1 LGHNA, CDR2 YNFKEQ. CDR3 DNA sequence: TGTGCCAGCAGCCAAGGGGGGGGGAGCCAGCCCCAGCATTTT. Amino acid sequence: CASSQGGGSQPQHF.

The gene calls are TRBV15 and TRBJ1-2; D perhaps matches TRBD1 (5 bases). This CDR3 has 13 residues. The V gene's germline CDR1 is LNHNV and CDR2 YYDKDF (reference sequence). With 3 bases removed from V and 4 bases from J, the gap between germline ends came to 9 bases. The CDR3 loop reads CATSSDRPYGYTF. CDR3 sequence (DNA): TGTGCCACCAGCAGTGACAGACCCTATGGCTACACCTTC.

V gene TRBV7-3 combines with J gene TRBJ2-2, with a weak D call TRBD2 (6 bases). CDR1 is SGHTA and CDR2 is FQGTGA in the germline V gene. This CDR3 is built from 14 residues. Trimming removed 10 bases from V and 0 bases from J, with 12 bases in between. The CDR3 region is CATQEGANTGELFF. CDR3 coding DNA: TGTGCCACACAGGAGGGTGCGAACACCGGGGAGCTGTTTTTT. The complete variable domain, with remaining parts taken from reference TRBV7-3 and TRBJ2-2, reads GAGVSQTPSNKVTEKGKYVELRCDPISGHTALYWYRQSLGQGPEFLIYFQGTGAADDSGLPNDRFFAVRPEGSVSTLKIQRTERGDSAVYLCATQEGANTGELFFGEGSRLTVL.

Turning to this clonotype: The CDR3 does not end in the conserved phenylalanine or tryptophan, so this is likely a read error. Because the CDR3's place on the DNA is in doubt, the DNA is left out and the CDR3 is given as listed by TCRdb. This chain links TRBV10-3 with TRBJ1-1. Termini included, the CDR3 measures 9 amino acids. Germline CDR1 reads ENHRY; CDR2 reads SYGVKD. The CDR3 spells CAIRPYATS.

V usage is TRBV7-6 and J usage is TRBJ2-3; TRBD2 might be the D (6 bases). Germline CDR1 and CDR2: SGHVS and FNYEAQ. V was clipped by 1 base and J by 1 base, with 9 bases between them. The CDR3 totals 15 residues. This CDR3 reads CASSLDIAGTDTQYF. DNA for the CDR3: TGTGCCAGCAGCTTAGATATAGCGGGCACAGATACGCAGTATTTT.

About this clonotype: This could be a read error, since a much larger clone is one nucleotide away. The chain has TRBV7-6 and TRBJ2-7; D call uncertain. Germline V gene data show CDR1 as SGHVS and CDR2 as FNYEAQ. The CDR3 is 12 residues long. The V end was cut by 1 base, the J end by 7 bases, with 8 bases between. CDR3 coding DNA: TGTGCCAGCAGCTTAGAATACAATGAGCAGTACTTC. Protein product: CASSLEYNEQYF.

The J gene is TRBJ2-5, the V gene TRBV29-1, with 8 positions matching TRBD1. Unmatched junction bases numbered 8, after V lost 5 bases and J lost 6 bases. CDR3 length: 13 amino acids. In germline, CDR1 is SQVTM, CDR2 ANQGSEA. The CDR3 nucleotides are TGCAGCGTTCGGGACAGGTACCACCAGACCCAGTACTTC. Translating gives CSVRDRYHQTQYF.